The entry below gives a single T cell receptor beta chain sequence along with its context. The target antigen is unknown. This entry comes from a study of shared clonotypes between healthy human individuals. Study-wide findings and caveats: Genetic and exposure-history diversity was limited by the small donor number.

Each of the donors was a healthy adult who was HIV-negative and had not had a recent acute infection or vaccination. All the donors were Caucasian adults who lived in Nashville, Tennessee. There are 14 residues in the CDR3. Germline V gene data show CDR1 as SSHAT and CDR2 as FNYEAQ (reference sequence). Trimming took 1 base from V and 4 from J, leaving 10 bases between them. Per the authors' pipeline: There were no quality scores in the junction-only immunoSEQ sequences, so filtering differed. TCRdb's table, derived via immunoSEQ multiplex PCR, lists solely in-frame clones and lacks some. That table is the source of V, J and clone size, and D and trimming were worked out from the DNA. The sample yields 400,000 to 500,000 clones, around 80% seen once.

The chain joins TRBV7-7 to TRBJ2-5; TRBD1 or TRBD2 may be the D gene (5 bases each). Sequenced sample: PBMCs. This clonotype originated in a woman in her thirties or forties in good health. Some clones in this sample may be carry-over from other donors' samples. CDR3 coding DNA: TGTGCCAGCAGCTTAGGGGGGATAGGAGAGACCCAGTACTTC. It translates to CASSLGGIGETQYF. The entire variable domain, with the rest obtained from reference TRBV7-7 and TRBJ2-5, is as follows: GAGVSQSPRYKVTKRGQDVTLRCDPISSHATLYWYQQALGQGPEFLTYFNYEAQPDKSGLPSDRFSAERPEGSISTLTIQRTEQRDSAMYRCASSLGGIGETQYFGPGTRLLVL.